This record concerns one TCR beta chain sequence. Its antigen is not known. This specimen belongs to a study of shared clonotypes between healthy human individuals. Study findings and constraints: The sharing of roughly 5% of naive CD4 clonotypes was seen across a handful of donors.

CDR3 length: 14 residues. Looked up from germline, CDR1 is SGHNT and CDR2 is YYREEE (reference sequence). With V trimmed by 0 bases and J by 6 bases, 5 bases remained unmatched. The naive CD8 subset, CD45RO-negative cells positively selected for CCR7, excluded terminally differentiated effector memory CD45RA+ cells. Profiling relied on immunoSEQ multiplex PCR, and the TCRdb table lists in-frame clones only, not all of them. The sample has around 700,000 clones, about 91% seen once. This TCR was sampled from a man aged 25 to 45 in good health. Sequenced input: naive CD8+ T cells sorted from blood. The chain carries TRBV5-4 and TRBJ2-7, with 8 bases fitting TRBD2. The CDR3 DNA follows: TGTGCCAGCAGCTTGGGGCGGGGGGTGCGCGAGCAGTACTTC. This gives the protein CASSLGRGVREQYF.